This TCR beta chain was sequenced during a study of control samples from healthy donors and cancer patients. The length of the CDR3 is 14 residues. The V gene's germline CDR1 is MNHNS and CDR2 SASEGT. Trimming cost V 0 bases and J 9 bases, with 14 bases left between them. Some clones are missing from TCRdb's copy, which holds only in-frame ones; the method was immunoSEQ multiplex PCR. The sample has about 96,000 clones; over 85% are singletons. The TCR was taken from a man aged 18 to 29 in good health. The chain has TRBV6-1 and TRBJ1-1, with D unclear. The source material was blood. CDR3 nucleotides: TGTGCCAGCAGTGAAGCGAGGGAAGTATCCAAAGCTTTCTTT. It is translated as CASSEAREVSKAFF.